This entry describes one T cell receptor beta chain. Its specificity is unknown. The data are from a study of blood T cells in healthy people across ages. Overall study results and limits: Roughly linearly, TCR beta diversity per million T cells fell as age increased. PBMCs were not sorted, which prevented a conclusive comparison of naive versus antigen-experienced cells.

The authors ran a second PCR of roughly 7 to 11 cycles using a sample-barcoded 5' primer and a J-beta primer mix. Through a template-switch adaptor with 12 random nucleotides, each cDNA molecule received a tag. TCRdb called the 5' RACE reads again in MiXCR, with one record for every CDR3 protein. The sample carries 700,000 to 850,000 distinct CDR3 sequences, 36% recorded once. Those donating, healthy Caucasian individuals from Russia, were aged roughly 6 to 100. This CDR3 region has 16 residues. Germline CDR1 and CDR2: SEHNR and FQNEAQ (reference sequence). The V segment lost 5 bases and the J segment 2 bases; nucleotides outside the gene matches: 5.

The chain combines TRBV7-9 with TRBJ2-2, with 10 bases lining up with TRBD1. Sequencing was done on a sample of blood. This TCR was sampled from a man aged 18-30 years in good health. The CDR3 DNA reads as TGTGCCAGCAGCCCTCGGGACAGGGGTAACACCGGGGAGCTGTTTTTT. This sequence encodes CASSPRDRGNTGELFF. Based on the CDR3 plus reference TRBV7-9 and TRBJ2-2, the full variable domain is DTGVSQNPRHKITKRGQNVTFRCDPISEHNRLYWYRQTLGQGPEFLTYFQNEAQLEKSRLLSDRFSAERPKGSFSTLEIQRTEQGDSAMYLCASSPRDRGNTGELFFGEGSRLTVL.